A selection of T cell receptor beta chains follows, all from one sample in a study of T-cell memory formation after mild COVID-19. Using its own MiXCR run on the 5' RACE reads, TCRdb lists one record per CDR3 protein. The sample yields 240,000 or so distinct CDR3 sequences, over 8.5% seen once. Specimen: PBMCs or a T cell subset sorted from them (not recorded which). These receptors all come from a man younger than 35 who had mild COVID-19 (a few samples of this study predate the infection). Cell type and time point are not known. CDR3s include the opening cysteine and the closing phenylalanine or tryptophan. D genes are given only for firm matches. Clone size, where shown, is once, few, many, or a class for clones that have expanded.

d_gene	v_gene	abundance	j_gene	CDR3nt	CDR3aa
TRBD1	TRBV9	few	TRBJ1-1	TGTGCCAGCAGCGCCCCGTTTGGACAGGGGATTAACACTGAAGCTTTCTTT	CASSAPFGQGINTEAFF
TRBD1	TRBV20-1	.	TRBJ1-6	TGCAGTGCTACCCTTGACAGGGGTTCTTCACCCCTCCACTTT	CSATLDRGSSPLHF
.	TRBV7-3	.	TRBJ2-1	TGTGCCAGCAGCCCCGCTTTGGGCGGAAGCTCCTACAATGAGCAGTTCTTC	CASSPALGGSSYNEQFF
.	TRBV7-9	many	TRBJ1-1	TGTGCCAGCAGCTTAGAGGGGTTCACTGAAGCTTTCTTT	CASSLEGFTEAFF
TRBD1	TRBV11-2	.	TRBJ2-3	TGTGCCAGCAGCAGAAGACAGGGGGCTAGCACAGATACGCAGTATTTT	CASSRRQGASTDTQYF
TRBD1	TRBV24-1	many	TRBJ2-3	TGTGCCACCGGAACAGGGGCCTTTAGCACAGATACGCAGTATTTT	CATGTGAFSTDTQYF
.	TRBV6-1	few	TRBJ1-5	TGTGCCAGCAGGGCCGGGAACTGGGGAAATCAGCCCCAGCATTTT	CASRAGNWGNQPQHF
TRBD1	TRBV29-1	.	TRBJ1-1	TGCAGCGCGGGACAGCTGAACACTGAAGCTTTCTTT	CSAGQLNTEAFF
.	TRBV5-1	.	TRBJ1-2	TGCGCCAGCAGCTTGGCCGACGTCGAGGGCTACACCTTC	CASSLADVEGYTF
.	TRBV4-3	.	TRBJ2-5	TGCGCCAGCAGCCAAGCCCTCTCGTGGACAGAAGAGACCCAGTACTTC	CASSQALSWTEETQYF
TRBD1	TRBV5-6	few	TRBJ1-2	TGTGCCAGCATCGGACAGGGGGGTGATGGCTACACCTTC	CASIGQGGDGYTF
.	TRBV19	.	TRBJ2-7	TGTGCCAGTAGTATTCTGGGCGGCCTCAACGAGCAGTACTTC	CASSILGGLNEQYF
.	TRBV20-1	many	TRBJ2-3	TGCAGTGCTAGAGCAGATACGCAGTATTTT	CSARADTQYF
TRBD2	TRBV5-1	few	TRBJ2-3	TGCGCCAGCAGGGGGAGTAGCGGGGGAACAGATACGCAGTATTTT	CASRGSSGGTDTQYF
TRBD1	TRBV4-3	.	TRBJ2-1	TGCGCCAGCAGCCAAGATCCGACAGGGGGCTGGTGCGAGCAGTTCTTC	CASSQDPTGGWCEQFF
TRBD1	TRBV5-5	.	TRBJ1-1	TGTGCCAGCAGCCAACGGGACAGACAGTACACTGAAGCTTTCTTT	CASSQRDRQYTEAFF
.	TRBV12-3/TRBV12-4	few	TRBJ1-1	TGTGCCAGCAGTTTGTCCAGGGGTGGAGCTTTCTTT	CASSLSRGGAFF
.	TRBV18	few	TRBJ1-2	TGTGCCAGCTCGCCCGGAAACGAGTTCTACGGCTACACCTTC	CASSPGNEFYGYTF
.	TRBV7-6	.	TRBJ1-2	TGTGCCAGCAGCGCAGCTCGACAGAATGGCTACACCTTC	CASSAARQNGYTF
.	TRBV12-3/TRBV12-4	many	TRBJ2-7	TGTGCCAGCAGTTTCCCCGGGAGCGCTACCTACGAGCAGTACTTC	CASSFPGSATYEQYF
TRBD1	TRBV4-1	few	TRBJ1-6	TGCGCCAGCAGCAGACGGGACAGGGACCTTTCACCCCTCCACTTT	CASSRRDRDLSPLHF
.	TRBV6-5	few	TRBJ2-1	TGTGCCAGCAGGAGGGTAGCGCCTTACAATGAGCAGTTCTTC	CASRRVAPYNEQFF
.	TRBV2	few	TRBJ1-1	TGTGCCAGCAGGGGGGAGTCGGGCACTGAAGCTTTCTTT	CASRGESGTEAFF
.	TRBV6-5	many	TRBJ2-4	TGTGCCAGCAGTCCGCGACGGAGGAACATTCAGTACTTC	CASSPRRRNIQYF
.	TRBV7-6	few	TRBJ2-7	TGTGCCAGCAGCTTAGTACTGGACGACTCCTACGAGCAGTACTTC	CASSLVLDDSYEQYF
.	TRBV5-5	few	TRBJ2-3	TGTGCCAGCAGCTTTCTTAGTTACACAGATACGCAGTATTTT	CASSFLSYTDTQYF
TRBD1	TRBV5-4	.	TRBJ1-4	TGTGCCAGCAGGACAGGGACGAATGAAAAACTGTTTTTT	CASRTGTNEKLFF
.	TRBV2	.	TRBJ2-5	TGTGCCGCAGCTGGAGAGACCCAGTACTTC	CAAAGETQYF
TRBD1	TRBV7-2	.	TRBJ1-4	TGTGCCAGCAGCCAAGCGGGGACAGCCGGGAATGAAAAACTGTTTTTT	CASSQAGTAGNEKLFF
.	TRBV6-5	few	TRBJ1-2	TGTGCCAGCTGGGACGCCGGCTACACCTTC	CASWDAGYTF
TRBD2	TRBV25-1	few	TRBJ2-3	TGTGCCAGCAGTGATTCTGGGACTATCCGGGATACGCAGTATTTT	CASSDSGTIRDTQYF
.	TRBV2	few	TRBJ2-1	TGTGCCGGCGGGACCAACAATGAGCAGTTCTTC	CAGGTNNEQFF
.	TRBV29-1	few	TRBJ2-3	TGCAGCGTTGACGTAGCTGCAGATACGCAGTATTTT	CSVDVAADTQYF
TRBD1	TRBV9	.	TRBJ2-1	TGTGCCAGCAGCGTAGCTGGGACAGGGGGCTATGAGCAGTTCTTC	CASSVAGTGGYEQFF
.	TRBV7-9	few	TRBJ1-1	TGTGCCAGCAGCCTTGGGGACGTGAACACTGAAGCTTTCTTT	CASSLGDVNTEAFF
TRBD1	TRBV5-1	few	TRBJ1-1	TGCGCCAGCAGCTCGGACAGGATGGGGACTGAAGCTTTCTTT	CASSSDRMGTEAFF
TRBD2	TRBV4-1	.	TRBJ2-3	TGCGCCAGCAGCCAAGAAGCTTTGGGGACTAGCGGGGAGAAAAACACAGATACGCAGTATTTT	CASSQEALGTSGEKNTDTQYF